The 22 T cell receptor beta chains below were found in one sample sequenced in a study of PD-L1 blockade in urothelial cancer. The repertoire was sequenced with immunoSEQ multiplex PCR; TCRdb's copy has only in-frame clones and lacks some. The data show around 130,000 clones, about 88% seen once. Specified time point: pretreatment peripheral blood. The specimen was PBMCs, collected around atezolizumab (anti-PD-L1) treatment. The receptors shown here come from a man in his fifties or sixties with urothelial cancer.

The V call is TRBV7-9, the J call TRBJ2-7; D uncertain. With 5 bases removed from V and 6 bases from J, the gap between germline ends came to 14 bases. The CDR3 spans 13 residues. Germline CDR1 reads SEHNR; CDR2 reads FQNEAQ (reference sequence). Here the CDR3 reads CASSVPPGTEQYF. The CDR3 region has the DNA TGTGCCAGCAGCGTCCCCCCAGGAACCGAGCAGTACTTC.

The chain uses TRBV7-3 and TRBJ2-3; tentative D call: TRBD2 (5 bases). The CDR3 has 14 amino acids. V dropped 8 bases and J dropped 2 bases, with 14 bases sitting between them. Germline V gives CDR1 SGHTA, CDR2 FQGTGA. The chain's CDR3 is CASRGYLTTDTQYF. CDR3 DNA: TGTGCCAGCCGAGGGTACTTGACCACAGATACGCAGTATTTT.

CDR3 coding DNA: TGTGCCAGCATTCAGGGGTTGAACACTGAAGCTTTCTTT. Its translation: CASIQGLNTEAFF. The V gene is TRBV28, the J gene TRBJ1-1; a possible D gene is TRBD1 (6 bases). The germline gives CDR1 MDHEN, CDR2 SYDVKM. Trimming shortened V by 7 bases and J by 0 bases, and 9 bases separated the two germline ends. The length of the CDR3 is 13 residues.

The chain has TRBV5-4 and TRBJ2-1; the D gene is possibly TRBD1 (5 bases). Between the trimmed V and J ends, which lost 4 bases and 5 bases, there was a span of 19 bases. This CDR3 region has 16 residues. The germline gives CDR1 SGHNT, CDR2 YYREEE (reference sequence). In nucleotides, the CDR3 is TGTGCCAGCAGCGAACGTTTAGGGGCAGGCAACAATGAGCAGTTCTTC. This translates into CASSERLGAGNNEQFF.

J is TRBJ1-2 and V is TRBV30; TRBD1 aligns across 9 bases. Germline CDR1 and CDR2: GTSNPN and SVGIG (reference sequence). The CDR3 is made up of 13 amino acids. The ends lost 4 bases at V and 6 bases at J; junction bases unmatched: 6. The CDR3 reads CAWKKQGAHGYTF. In DNA, the CDR3 is TGTGCCTGGAAGAAACAGGGGGCGCATGGCTACACCTTC.

The chain uses TRBV2 and TRBJ1-2; the D is unclear. The CDR3 is made up of 12 amino acids. CDR1 and CDR2 (germline): SNHLY, FYNNEI. V lost 8 bases and J 4 bases, leaving 11 bases between the germline ends. The CDR3 region has the DNA TGTGCCAGCGACGGGTCGGGCTATGGCTACACCTTC. Translating it yields CASDGSGYGYTF.

The chain uses TRBV6-1 and TRBJ2-7; unclear D gene. The CDR3 loop spans 15 amino acids. V lost 1 base, J lost 2 bases, and 12 bases lay in between. Germline CDR1 MNHNS, CDR2 SASEGT. In DNA, the CDR3 is TGTGCCAGCAGTGAAGGAAGTGGCATCCCCTACGAGCAGTACTTC. Encoded protein: CASSEGSGIPYEQYF.

This chain uses TRBV28 with TRBJ2-1, with D perhaps TRBD1 (5 bases). Germline CDR1 reads MDHEN; CDR2 reads SYDVKM. CDR3 size: 14 residues. Trimming took 3 bases from V and 5 from J, leaving 11 bases between them. The CDR3 sequence is CASSFQGRNNEQFF. The CDR3 nucleotides read TGTGCCAGCAGTTTTCAGGGCCGGAACAATGAGCAGTTCTTC.

This sequence joins TRBV4-1 and TRBJ1-1; D gene unclear. This CDR3 has 16 residues. Per the germline V gene, CDR1 is MGHRA and CDR2 is YSYEKL. Trimming pared 0 bases from V and 6 bases from J, leaving 17 bases between. The DNA for the CDR3 is TGCGCCAGCAGCCAAGACCTCATACTCGTGGGCGCTGAAGCTTTCTTT. It is translated as CASSQDLILVGAEAFF.

CDR3 region: CASSELAGTYEQYF. The CDR3 DNA sequence: TGTGCCAGCAGCGAATTAGCGGGGACCTACGAGCAGTACTTC. V gene TRBV7-9 combines with J gene TRBJ2-7; 8 positions match TRBD2. The CDR3 extends over 14 amino acids. V lost 5 bases to trimming and J lost 2 bases; unmatched junction nucleotides: 5. Germline V lookup: CDR1 SEHNR, CDR2 FQNEAQ (reference sequence). Using reference TRBV7-9 and TRBJ2-7 for the parts outside the CDR3, the full variable domain is DTGVSQNPRHKITKRGQNVTFRCDPISEHNRLYWYRQTLGQGPEFLTYFQNEAQLEKSRLLSDRFSAERPKGSFSTLEIQRTEQGDSAMYLCASSELAGTYEQYFGPGTRLTVT.

The chain employs TRBV5-4 and TRBJ2-7; tentative D call: TRBD2 (6 bases). This CDR3 has 14 amino acids. V lost 2 bases and J lost 3, with 12 bases in between. Germline V gene lookup returns CDR1 SGHNT and CDR2 YYREEE (reference sequence). The CDR3 reads CASSFISGDYEQYF. CDR3 coding DNA: TGTGCCAGCAGCTTTATATCGGGGGACTACGAGCAGTACTTC.

This chain connects TRBV30 to TRBJ2-1; 9 positions agree with TRBD2. Germline trimming cut 8 bases from V and 8 bases from J; bases unmatched to any gene: 10. The CDR3 is made up of 13 amino acids. The germline V gene has CDR1 GTSNPN and CDR2 SVGIG (reference sequence). The CDR3 DNA reads TGTGCCAGTCCGGGACTAGCAGGATATGAGCAGTTCTTC. The encoded protein is CASPGLAGYEQFF. Full variable domain (outside the CDR3, taken from reference TRBV30 and TRBJ2-1): SQTIHQWPATLVQPVGSPLSLECTVEGTSNPNLYWYRQAAGRGLQLLFYSVGIGQISSEVPQNLSASRPQDRQFILSSKKLLLSDSGFYLCASPGLAGYEQFFGPGTRLTVL.

A single count supports this clone. The rearrangement links TRBV11-3 to TRBJ2-1; D possibly corresponds to TRBD1 (6 bases). The CDR3 covers 16 residues. With 0 bases removed from V and 4 bases from J, the gap between germline ends came to 13 bases. Germline V CDR1 and CDR2: SGHNT, YENEEA. This CDR3 is CASSLDGVRGYNEQFF. CDR3 nucleotide sequence: TGTGCCAGCAGCTTAGACGGCGTGAGGGGGTACAATGAGCAGTTCTTC.

The rearrangement joins TRBV30 to TRBJ2-3; 12 bases match TRBD2. The germline V gene has CDR1 GTSNPN and CDR2 SVGIG (reference sequence). The CDR3 extends over 17 amino acids. J lost 6 bases, V lost 0 bases, and 10 bases had no gene match. CDR3 DNA sequence: TGTGCCTGGAGTGTAATGGGGACTAGCGGGCCTTGGGATACGCAGTATTTT. This translates into CAWSVMGTSGPWDTQYF.

The rearrangement uses TRBV6-6 and TRBJ2-1; 8 bases line up with TRBD2. Unmatched junction bases numbered 7, after V lost 5 bases and J lost 4 bases. Germline V gene lookup returns CDR1 MNHNY and CDR2 SVGAGI (reference sequence). This CDR3 is built from 15 residues. CDR3 residues: CASSTPGLGYNEQFF. CDR3 nucleotide sequence: TGTGCCAGCAGTACCCCGGGACTAGGATACAATGAGCAGTTCTTC.

This clone was picked up a small number of times. The junction departs from germline at one end; a sequencing error may be responsible. The chain links TRBV10-3 to TRBJ1-2; D is uncertain. The CDR3 runs to 14 residues. Germline V gene sequence: CDR1 ENHRY, CDR2 SYGVKD. In nucleotides, the CDR3 is TGTGCCATCAGAGACCCCGGGATTAACCATGGCTACACCTTC. Protein product: CAIRDPGINHGYTF.

The chain links TRBV11-2 to TRBJ2-1; possibly TRBD2 for D (5 bases). V dropped 1 base and J dropped 9 bases, with 16 bases sitting between them. From germline, CDR1 is SGHAT and CDR2 FQNNGV. This CDR3 region has 15 residues. The CDR3 DNA reads TGTGCCAGCAGCTTAGTCGCTAGCCCGGAGCGTGAGCAGTTCTTC. Its protein is CASSLVASPEREQFF.

The J gene is TRBJ1-6, the V gene TRBV28; no definite D call. Trimming took off 7 bases at V and 1 base at J, with 11 bases between the two ends. The length of the CDR3 is 15 residues. Looked up from germline, CDR1 is MDHEN and CDR2 is SYDVKM. The CDR3 DNA follows: TGTGCCAGCATTATGACGAGGTCCTATAATTCACCCCTCCACTTT. Translating gives CASIMTRSYNSPLHF.

The CDR3 DNA sequence: TGTGCCAGTAGCCCTGACAGGAGCTCCTACAATGAGCAGTTCTTC. This encodes CASSPDRSSYNEQFF. The V call is TRBV19, the J call TRBJ2-1, with D perhaps TRBD1 (6 bases). V dropped 6 bases and J dropped 0 bases, with 12 bases sitting between them. CDR1 is LNHDA and CDR2 is SQIVND in the germline V gene (reference sequence). This CDR3 comprises 15 residues.

The chain combines TRBV29-1 with TRBJ1-4, with 11 bases aligning to TRBD1. V shed 4 bases and J 6 bases; nucleotides not matched to a gene: 4. The germline CDR1 and CDR2 sequences are SQVTM and ANQGSEA. This CDR3 contains 14 residues. CDR3 loop: CSVGGTGGHEKLFF. CDR3 nucleotide sequence: TGCAGCGTTGGTGGGACAGGGGGTCATGAAAAACTGTTTTTT.

This clone was counted ten times or more. This sequence joins TRBV5-1 and TRBJ2-1; 7 bases fit TRBD2. The V gene's germline CDR1 is SGHRS and CDR2 YFSETQ. The CDR3 spans 15 residues. V gave up 5 bases and J gave up 7 bases; unmatched junction bases: 12. CDR3 protein: CASSPGGSNGNEQFF. The CDR3 DNA follows: TGCGCCAGCAGTCCCGGCGGGAGTAATGGGAATGAGCAGTTCTTC.

The chain employs TRBV7-2 and TRBJ1-2, with 7 bases aligning to TRBD1. In germline, CDR1 is SGHTA, CDR2 FQGNSA. With 5 bases clipped from V and 4 bases from J, the junction kept 7 bases outside the gene matches. The CDR3 is 14 amino acids. CDR3 sequence (DNA): TGTGCCAGCAGCCCCGCCCGGGACAGCTATGGCTACACCTTC. Its translation: CASSPARDSYGYTF.